Ten or more counts support the clone carrying this TCR beta chain. The target antigen is unknown. Using immunoSEQ multiplex PCR, the repertoire was profiled, and TCRdb retains in-frame clones only, with some absent. The top ten hold around 0.6% of the sample, which has under 1,100,000 clones, around 78% seen once. This specimen belongs to a study of shared clonotypes between healthy human individuals. Regarding the study as a whole: The donor pool, a small one, limited the genetic and exposure-history diversity represented. Around 5% was the fraction of naive CD4 clonotypes found shared across four donors. Relative to their counterparts shared across all four donors, non-shared clonotypes exhibited diminished generation probabilities.

Germline CDR1 is SEHNR and CDR2 is FQNEAQ (reference sequence). There are 14 residues in the CDR3. With V trimmed by 3 bases and J by 7 bases, 4 bases remained unmatched. A split of CD4+ cells into CD45RA+ naive and CD45RA-negative memory subsets was performed. The receptor was derived from a man between 18 and 29 years old in good health. Some clones in this sample may be carry-over from other donors' samples. The sample was memory CD4+ T cells from PBMCs. Noted subset: CD45RA-negative fraction. This rearrangement joins TRBV7-9 to TRBJ2-1; TRBD1 matches at 9 bases. The CDR3 loop reads CASSFRDRANEQFF. Written as DNA, the CDR3 is TGTGCCAGCAGCTTCCGGGACAGGGCTAATGAGCAGTTCTTC.